This T cell receptor beta chain was obtained from a study of Graves' ophthalmopathy and Graves' hyperthyroidism. Points on this clonotype: Its specificity is unknown.

From RNA, the CDR3 regions of TCR beta chains were amplified and sequenced. The first-round RT-PCR employed HTBI primers together with the Qiagen OneStep RT-PCR kit. A multiplex PCR was then performed as the second round. MiXCR, run by TCRdb on the multiplex PCR reads, gives a single entry per CDR3 protein. Here the sample spans about half a million distinct CDR3 sequences, approximately 15% being singletons. Notes on the study in general: Most thyroid clonotypes with frequency above 0.001 were detected in blood too.

Ophthalmopathy-affected donors exhibited moderate-to-severe activity, CAS ≥3, NOSPECS ≥4, and duration under 3 months. Other autoimmune disease, uncontrolled infection, pregnancy and lactation led to exclusion. CDR3 size: 12 residues. Germline V lookup: CDR1 MNHEY, CDR2 SVGEGT. V lost 6 bases, J lost 7 bases, and 5 bases stayed unmatched. The sequence was obtained from a woman aged 25 to 39 with Graves' ophthalmopathy. The J gene is TRBJ1-1, the V gene TRBV6-2 or TRBV6-3; TRBD1 matches at 7 bases. The sample was blood. The CDR3 protein is CASRQGPNEAFF. For the CDR3, the DNA is TGTGCCAGCAGACAGGGGCCGAATGAAGCTTTCTTT.